This section outlines one TCR beta chain sequence together with its context. V lost 0 bases and J 3 bases, leaving 6 bases between the germline ends. The CDR3 covers 14 residues. Ipilimumab, 1 mg/kg, started 14 to 28 days after autologous transplant. Patients received nivolumab 3 mg/kg at weeks 1, 4, 7, 10, then fortnightly to week 26. The sample originates from a study of ipilimumab plus nivolumab after autologous stem cell transplantation. Study summary: Both relapsed and primary refractory DLBCL were included.

Some clones are missing from TCRdb's copy, which holds only in-frame ones; the method was immunoSEQ multiplex PCR. The table shows about 20,000 clones, with around 80% occurring only once. The J gene is TRBJ2-2, the V gene TRBV5-3; D remains unclear. TRBV5-3 is recorded as an ORF, its role being uncertain. The sequence was obtained from a male donor with diffuse large B-cell lymphoma. The sequencing used PBMCs, collected in a trial of ipilimumab plus nivolumab as post-transplant consolidation. CDR3 residues: CARSLGPHTGELFF. CDR3 in DNA: TGTGCCAGAAGCTTGGGCCCGCACACCGGGGAGCTGTTTTTT.